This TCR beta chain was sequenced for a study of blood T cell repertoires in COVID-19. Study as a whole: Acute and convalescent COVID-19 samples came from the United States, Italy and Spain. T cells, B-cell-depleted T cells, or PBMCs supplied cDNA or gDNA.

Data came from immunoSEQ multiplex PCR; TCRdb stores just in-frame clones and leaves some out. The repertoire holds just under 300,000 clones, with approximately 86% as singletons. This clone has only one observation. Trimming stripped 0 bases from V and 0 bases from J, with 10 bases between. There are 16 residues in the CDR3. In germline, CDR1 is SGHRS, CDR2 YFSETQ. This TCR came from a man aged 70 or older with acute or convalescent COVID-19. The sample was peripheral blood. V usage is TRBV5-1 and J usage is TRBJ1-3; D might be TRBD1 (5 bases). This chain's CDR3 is CASSLGGEHSGNTIYF. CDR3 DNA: TGCGCCAGCAGCTTGGGGGGCGAACACTCTGGAAACACCATATATTTT.